A single TCR beta chain is shown here with its context. Enrollees, about 18 to 89 years old, lived in fewer than 25 US areas. Trimming removed 0 bases from V and 0 bases from J, with 9 bases in between. CDR3 length: 16 residues. Germline V lookup: CDR1 SGHTA, CDR2 FQGTGA. Clones were read by immunoSEQ multiplex PCR, and TCRdb kept only the in-frame ones, dropping some. This table has about 220,000 clones, about 79% appearing once. The entry originates in a study of blood T cell repertoires in COVID-19. The overall study: Acute and convalescent COVID-19 samples came from the United States, Italy and Spain. PBMCs, B-cell-depleted T cells, or T cells were the source of the cDNA or gDNA that made up the material.

Input material: PBMCs or T cells enriched from blood (not recorded which). The chain has TRBV7-3 and TRBJ2-1; D may be TRBD2 (5 bases). The TCR sequence derives from a woman aged 60-75 years who had recovered from COVID-19. Written as DNA, the CDR3 is TGTGCCAGCAGCTTAACGGCTAGCCCCTCCTACAATGAGCAGTTCTTC. It translates to CASSLTASPSYNEQFF. The full variable domain, its missing parts supplied by reference TRBV7-3 and TRBJ2-1, is GAGVSQTPSNKVTEKGKYVELRCDPISGHTALYWYRQSLGQGPEFLIYFQGTGAADDSGLPNDRFFAVRPEGSVSTLKIQRTERGDSAVYLCASSLTASPSYNEQFFGPGTRLTVL.